These 23 T cell receptor beta chains came from one sample sequenced in a study of T-cell memory formation after mild COVID-19. MiXCR, run by TCRdb on the 5' RACE reads, gives a single entry per CDR3 protein. The sample gives fewer than 110,000 distinct CDR3 sequences, about 15% of which show up once; about 39% is in the top ten. Sequencing was performed on PBMCs or a T cell subset sorted from them (not recorded which). These receptors all stem from a man aged 18 to 35 who had mild COVID-19 (a few samples of this study predate the infection). Cell type and time point are not known.

Ten or more counts support this clonotype. The genes are TRBV4-1 and TRBJ1-5, with D possibly matching TRBD1 (6 bases). The CDR3 totals 16 residues. V was clipped by 4 bases and J by 2 bases, with 15 bases between them. Germline values: CDR1 MGHRA, CDR2 YSYEKL. The CDR3: CASSLTADRRNQPQHF. CDR3 in DNA: TGCGCCAGCAGCCTGACCGCGGACAGACGCAATCAGCCCCAGCATTTT.

The chain combines TRBV4-1 with TRBJ2-2; D gene uncertain. The CDR3 totals 14 residues. Per the germline V gene, CDR1 is MGHRA and CDR2 is YSYEKL. V was shortened by 2 bases and J by 8 bases, with 12 bases between the two germline ends. The CDR3 loop reads CASSQRWLAGELFF. DNA of the CDR3: TGCGCCAGCAGCCAACGATGGTTAGCAGGGGAGCTGTTTTTT.

The sample holds a few counts of this clonotype. This chain connects TRBV15 to TRBJ2-7; a possible D gene is TRBD1 (5 bases). Trimming shortened V by 0 bases and J by 3 bases, and 9 bases separated the two germline ends. Germline assignment: CDR1 LNHNV and CDR2 YYDKDF (reference sequence). The CDR3 covers 14 residues. The CDR3 protein is CATSREAGLYEQYV. The CDR3 DNA reads as TGTGCCACCAGCAGAGAGGCAGGGCTCTACGAGCAGTACGTC.

This clonotype has just a few counts. This chain connects TRBV5-1 to TRBJ2-6; TRBD1 might be the D (6 bases). The germline gives CDR1 SGHRS, CDR2 YFSETQ. The CDR3 consists of 15 residues. Trimming removed 0 bases at V and 3 bases at J, with 7 bases between. The CDR3 region has the DNA TGCGCCAGCAGCTTGGGGGGGCTTGGGGCCAACGTCCTGACTTTC. It specifies CASSLGGLGANVLTF. The variable domain in full, with the rest retrieved from reference TRBV5-1 and TRBJ2-6, is KAGVTQTPRYLIKTRGQQVTLSCSPISGHRSVSWYQQTPGQGLQFLFEYFSETQRNKGNFPGRFSGRQFSNSRSEMNVSTLELGDSALYLCASSLGGLGANVLTFGAGSRLTVL.

The CDR3 nucleotides read TGCGCCAGCAGCCAAGATTTTGACCGCTCCTACAATGAGCAGTTCTTC. As protein: CASSQDFDRSYNEQFF. This chain joins TRBV4-3 and TRBJ2-1; D gene uncertain. Per germline, CDR1 LGHNA and CDR2 YSLEER. Deletions cut 0 bases from V and 0 bases from J, with 9 bases between. The CDR3 length is 16 residues.

This clonotype appeared a few times. V and J are TRBV7-9 and TRBJ1-1; 10 bases are a match to TRBD1. The CDR3 is 14 residues long. V trimming: 5 bases; J trimming: 5 bases; junction bases outside the gene matches: 5. The germline CDR1 and CDR2 sequences are SEHNR and FQNEAQ (reference sequence). CDR3 nucleotide sequence: TGTGCCAGCAGCCCCGACAGGGGGCGGACTGAAGCTTTCTTT. This gives the protein CASSPDRGRTEAFF. Using reference TRBV7-9 and TRBJ1-1 for the parts outside the CDR3, the full variable domain is DTGVSQNPRHKITKRGQNVTFRCDPISEHNRLYWYRQTLGQGPEFLTYFQNEAQLEKSRLLSDRFSAERPKGSFSTLEIQRTEQGDSAMYLCASSPDRGRTEAFFGQGTRLTVV.

In its sample, this clonotype was seen a few times. This chain uses TRBV15 with TRBJ2-7; D is unresolved. V lost 0 bases and J lost 6, with 18 bases in between. CDR3 length equals 16 residues. Germline V CDR1 and CDR2: LNHNV, YYDKDF (reference sequence). As DNA, the CDR3 is TGTGCCACCAGCAGAGATAGGATATCTGGGGTATCCGAGCAGTACGTC. Amino acid sequence: CATSRDRISGVSEQYV.

The chain combines TRBV24-1 with TRBJ2-2; TRBD2 might be the D (6 bases). Germline CDR1 reads KGHDR; CDR2 reads SFDVKD. This CDR3 is built from 16 residues. Trimming left V 4 bases short and J 7 bases short, with 18 bases between. This CDR3 is CATSDPRRGTHGELFF. DNA of the CDR3: TGTGCCACCAGTGACCCTCGACGGGGGACCCACGGGGAGCTGTTTTTT.

The V and J genes are TRBV5-5 and TRBJ2-7; D remains ambiguous. From germline, CDR1 is SGHKS and CDR2 YYEKEE (reference sequence). Trimming took 1 base from V and 6 from J, leaving 5 bases between them. This CDR3 has 11 residues. The CDR3 is CASSLSSEQYV. The DNA of the CDR3 is TGTGCCAGCAGCTTGTCATCCGAGCAGTACGTC.

This clonotype was recorded many times. The genes are TRBV15 and TRBJ2-4; D is perhaps TRBD1 (5 bases). V was clipped by 10 bases and J by 0 bases, with 16 bases between them. In germline, CDR1 is LNHNV, CDR2 YYDKDF (reference sequence). The CDR3 is made up of 15 amino acids. The CDR3 DNA is TGTGCCATTGAAGAGATGGGGCTAGCCAAAAACATTCAGTACTTC. As protein: CAIEEMGLAKNIQYF.

This chain uses TRBV5-8 with TRBJ2-2, with D perhaps matching TRBD1 or TRBD2 (5 bases each). The CDR3 sequence is 16 residues long. Per germline, CDR1 SGHTS and CDR2 YDEGEE. The V gene lost 3 bases and the J gene lost 4 bases, with 16 bases spanning the gap. The CDR3 region has the DNA TGTGCCAGCAGCTACGGCCGGGGACGGGGCACCGGGGAGCTGTTTTTT. It specifies CASSYGRGRGTGELFF.

For the CDR3, the DNA is TGTGCCAGCCGGGCCCTCCAAGAGACCCAGTACTTC. Translating it yields CASRALQETQYF. The rearrangement links TRBV7-9 to TRBJ2-5; no firm D call. Looked up from germline, CDR1 is SEHNR and CDR2 is FQNEAQ (reference sequence). Between the trimmed V and J ends, which lost 8 bases and 1 base, there was a span of 8 bases. CDR3 length equals 12 residues.

The table lists this clonotype with many counts. V gene TRBV5-1 combines with J gene TRBJ2-2; 9 nucleotides line up with TRBD1. CDR1 SGHRS and CDR2 YFSETQ come from the germline V gene. The J segment lost 3 bases and the V segment lost 3 bases, leaving 6 bases of the junction unmatched. The CDR3 consists of 16 residues. In DNA form, the CDR3 reads TGCGCCAGCAGCTCAACAGGGGGCGAGGACACCGGGGAGCTGTTTTTT. Encoded protein: CASSSTGGEDTGELFF.

The gene calls are TRBV7-9 and TRBJ2-5; TRBD1 matches at 8 bases. The CDR3 runs to 17 residues. Trimming cost V 0 bases and J 2 bases; bases outside gene matches: 8. CDR1 and CDR2 from the germline V gene are SEHNR and FQNEAQ (reference sequence). In DNA, the CDR3 is TGTGCCAGCAGCTTAGCTGGGCAGGGGGCCGTTCAAGAGACCCAGTACTTC. Its translation is CASSLAGQGAVQETQYF.

Only a few counts were recorded for this clonotype. The rearrangement uses TRBV29-1 and TRBJ2-5; no clear D gene. This CDR3 is built from 14 residues. From germline, CDR1 is SQVTM and CDR2 ANQGSEA. The ends were cut back, 4 bases at V and 1 base at J, with 13 bases in the middle. CDR3 residues: CSVVFRDIQETQYF. CDR3 sequence (DNA): TGCAGCGTTGTTTTCAGAGACATCCAAGAGACCCAGTACTTC.

The rearrangement joins TRBV7-6 to TRBJ2-1, with D hard to call. Germline V CDR1 and CDR2: SGHVS, FNYEAQ. This CDR3 has 14 residues. Trimming took off 2 bases at V and 4 bases at J, with 9 bases between the two ends. The CDR3 bases are TGTGCCAGCAGCTTAAGCCCAGTGTACAATGAGCAGTTCTTC. Translating it yields CASSLSPVYNEQFF.

This clonotype was seen many times. The genes are TRBV9 and TRBJ2-1, with a possible D match to TRBD2 (6 bases). The V end was cut by 4 bases, the J end by 3 bases, with 20 bases between. In germline, CDR1 is SGDLS, CDR2 YYNGEE. CDR3 length: 17 residues. CDR3 sequence reads: CASSSPLGGAGYNEQFF. CDR3 in DNA: TGTGCCAGCAGCTCCCCCTTAGGCGGGGCGGGCTACAATGAGCAGTTCTTC.

The J gene is TRBJ2-2, the V gene TRBV27; D remains unclear. The germline V gene encodes CDR1 MNHEY and CDR2 SMNVEV (reference sequence). This CDR3 contains 14 residues. The V gene lost 1 base and the J gene lost 5 bases, with 8 bases spanning the gap. CDR3 sequence (DNA): TGTGCCAGCAGTTTATTGAGCCATACCGGGGAGCTGTTTTTT. Protein product: CASSLLSHTGELFF.

In this sample, this clonotype turned up a few times. The rearrangement uses TRBV29-1 and TRBJ2-2; 8 bases match TRBD1. V shed 4 bases, J shed 4 bases, and the junction held 5 bases outside the gene matches. Looked up from germline, CDR1 is SQVTM and CDR2 is ANQGSEA. The CDR3 totals 14 residues. CDR3 sequence (DNA): TGCAGCGTTGTACTGGGACAGGTCACCGGGGAGCTGTTTTTT. This translates into CSVVLGQVTGELFF.

Ten or more counts support this clonotype. This chain uses TRBV5-1 with TRBJ2-7, with a tentative D call TRBD1 (6 bases). The germline V and J ends were trimmed by 4 bases and 7 bases, with 15 bases remaining between them. Germline CDR1 is SGHRS and CDR2 is YFSETQ. The CDR3 consists of 13 residues. CDR3 in DNA: TGCGCCAGCAGCGTTAAAGGGGGTTGGGAGCAGTACTTC. This codes for CASSVKGGWEQYF.

The V gene is TRBV2, the J gene TRBJ2-7, with D possibly being TRBD2 (5 bases). V gave up 6 bases and J gave up 10 bases, with 10 bases separating them. The CDR3 is 10 residues long. Germline assignment: CDR1 SNHLY and CDR2 FYNNEI. DNA for the CDR3: TGTGCCAGCAGCCGCGGGCCTCAGTACTTC. Translating it yields CASSRGPQYF. The full variable domain, with the rest looked up from reference TRBV2 and TRBJ2-7, is EPEVTQTPSHQVTQMGQEVILRCVPISNHLYFYWYRQILGQKVEFLVSFYNNEISEKSEIFDDQFSVERPDGSNFTLKIRSTKLEDSAMYFCASSRGPQYFGPGTRLTVT.

This clonotype was recorded many times. The rearrangement joins TRBV4-1 to TRBJ1-5; unclear D gene. The germline V gene has CDR1 MGHRA and CDR2 YSYEKL. The CDR3 loop spans 16 amino acids. Deletions cut 4 bases from V and 2 bases from J, with 15 bases between. The CDR3 DNA is TGCGCCAGCAGCCCCCGCTATGGACCGGGCAATCAGCCCCAGCATTTT. Translated, it gives CASSPRYGPGNQPQHF.

This clonotype was seen more than once but under ten times. CDR3 residues: CASSFDSGGTDTQYF. Here the CDR3 DNA reads TGTGCCAGCAGTTTTGATAGCGGGGGTACAGATACGCAGTATTTT. The chain uses TRBV28 and TRBJ2-3; 9 bases map to TRBD2. CDR3 length equals 15 residues. The trim removed 3 bases at V and 3 bases at J, leaving 4 bases unmatched. From germline, CDR1 is MDHEN and CDR2 SYDVKM.